These T cell receptor beta chains were read from a single sample in a study of blood T cell repertoires in COVID-19. Repertoires were generated with immunoSEQ multiplex PCR, while TCRdb's copy carries only in-frame clones and drops some. Here the sample spans 55,000 to 90,000 clones, more than 65% being singletons. Sequenced sample: peripheral blood. These receptors were obtained from an older woman with acute or convalescent COVID-19. Both conserved end residues are part of each CDR3. Each record gives: J gene, clone size, CDR3 length, V gene, D gene, CDR3 protein, CDR3 DNA. The D gene is left open where the match is weak. Not all rows give a size; the values are once, few, many and, for expanded clones, a class.

TRBJ1-2	.	13	TRBV30	.	CAWSGQGHYGYTF	TGTGCCTGGAGCGGACAAGGGCACTATGGCTACACCTTC
TRBJ2-3	.	15	TRBV7-2	.	CASSSQMGRTDTQYF	TGTGCCAGCAGCTCCCAGATGGGCCGCACAGATACGCAGTATTTT
TRBJ2-7	few	11	TRBV29-1	.	CSAGHNYEQYF	TGCAGCGCGGGACACAACTACGAGCAGTACTTC
TRBJ1-2	.	16	TRBV2	.	CASSETRQALDYGYTF	TGTGCCAGCAGCGAAACGAGACAGGCACTAGACTATGGCTACACCTTC
TRBJ2-1	.	15	TRBV5-1	TRBD1	CASSLVGQGSDEQFF	TGCGCCAGCAGCTTGGTGGGACAGGGGAGCGATGAGCAGTTCTTC
TRBJ2-3	.	16	TRBV5-1	.	CASSLDGSFDTDTQYF	TGCGCCAGCAGCTTGGACGGGTCCTTCGACACAGATACGCAGTATTTT
TRBJ2-3	.	15	TRBV18	TRBD1	CASSPYRQGLDTQYF	TGTGCCAGCTCACCTTACCGACAGGGGTTAGATACGCAGTATTTT
TRBJ2-7	.	15	TRBV24-1	.	CAKPGIASSSYEQYF	TGTGCCAAGCCTGGGATAGCGTCAAGCTCCTACGAGCAGTACTTC
TRBJ2-5	.	15	TRBV21-1	.	CASSKGGGGEETQYF	TGTGCCAGCAGCAAGGGCGGCGGGGGGGAGGAGACCCAGTACTTC
TRBJ2-5	.	13	TRBV3-1/TRBV3-2	.	CASSQRGGETQYF	TGTGCCAGCAGCCAGCGGGGTGGAGAGACCCAGTACTTC
TRBJ1-4	.	13	TRBV25-1	TRBD1	CATRTGGSEKLFF	TGTGCCACCCGGACAGGGGGCAGTGAAAAACTGTTTTTT
TRBJ2-3	.	17	TRBV20-1	.	CSASPMGWESGTDTQYF	TGCAGTGCTAGTCCTATGGGGTGGGAGTCGGGCACAGATACGCAGTATTTT
TRBJ1-1	.	22	TRBV2	.	CASSEALWSSYGPNALNTEAFF	TGTGCCAGCAGTGAAGCGCTTTGGAGTAGTTACGGCCCGAACGCTTTGAACACTGAAGCTTTCTTT
TRBJ1-4	.	16	TRBV5-1	TRBD1	CASSLEGTGVQGKLFF	TGCGCCAGCAGCTTGGAAGGGACAGGGGTCCAGGGGAAACTGTTTTTT
TRBJ2-1	.	15	TRBV7-9	.	CASSLDRGSYNEQFF	TGTGCCAGCAGCTTAGATAGGGGGAGCTACAATGAGCAGTTCTTC
TRBJ1-1	.	15	TRBV5-1	.	CASSPEDGLNTEAFF	TGCGCCAGCAGCCCGGAGGACGGATTGAACACTGAAGCTTTCTTT
TRBJ2-1	.	15	TRBV7-6	.	CASSPTGLDYNEQFF	TGTGCCAGCAGCCCAACGGGACTGGACTACAATGAGCAGTTCTTC
TRBJ2-3	.	17	TRBV23-1	TRBD2	CARHRKGLADYPDTQYF	TGCGCCAGGCATCGAAAAGGACTAGCGGACTATCCGGATACGCAGTATTTT
TRBJ2-1	.	15	TRBV11-1	TRBD1	CASSFRQGAYNEQFF	TGTGCCAGCAGCTTCCGACAGGGGGCTTACAATGAGCAGTTCTTC
TRBJ1-4	.	14	TRBV30	TRBD1	CAWRSQGNGEKLFF	TGTGCCTGGAGATCACAGGGGAACGGCGAAAAACTGTTTTTT
TRBJ1-2	once	14	TRBV6-5	TRBD1	CASNPTDRGYGYTF	TGTGCCAGCAACCCAACGGACAGGGGCTATGGCTACACCTTC
TRBJ2-1	.	16	TRBV3-1/TRBV3-2	TRBD2	CATSGLAGGLHYEQFF	TGTGCCACCTCTGGGCTAGCGGGGGGGCTTCATTATGAGCAGTTCTTC
TRBJ2-6	.	16	TRBV6-6	.	CASSAPGRSGANVLTF	TGTGCCAGCAGTGCCCCAGGTCGCTCTGGGGCCAACGTCCTGACTTTC
TRBJ2-3	.	15	TRBV19	TRBD2	CASKKREGSTDTQYF	TGTGCCAGTAAGAAGCGGGAGGGAAGCACAGATACGCAGTATTTT
TRBJ2-7	.	14	TRBV11-2	.	CASSSKEGLYEQYF	TGTGCCAGCAGCTCGAAGGAGGGGCTCTACGAGCAGTACTTC
TRBJ2-7	.	12	TRBV6-5	.	CASRRTSYEQYF	TGTGCCAGCAGGCGGACATCCTACGAGCAGTACTTC
TRBJ1-5	.	17	TRBV19	TRBD1	CASSWTGRFFSNQPQHF	TGTGCCAGTAGTTGGACAGGGAGGTTCTTTAGCAATCAGCCCCAGCATTTT
TRBJ1-3	once	14	TRBV28	.	CASSTGFYGNTIYF	TGTGCCAGCAGTACAGGGTTTTATGGAAACACCATATATTTT
TRBJ1-5	.	21	TRBV5-1	TRBD1	CASSLLSSQGALSYSNQPQHF	TGCGCCAGCAGCTTGCTTTCTAGCCAGGGGGCCCTTTCTTATAGCAATCAGCCCCAGCATTTT
TRBJ2-4	few	12	TRBV10-3	TRBD1	CAISGTGDIQYF	TGTGCCATCAGCGGGACAGGGGACATTCAGTACTTC
TRBJ1-1	.	14	TRBV10-3	TRBD1	CAIRDQTGGVVAFF	TGTGCCATCAGAGATCAGACAGGGGGCGTTGTGGCTTTCTTT
TRBJ1-2	few	17	TRBV5-5	TRBD1	CASSAGQGKGGFNGYTF	TGTGCCAGCAGCGCCGGACAGGGAAAAGGGGGTTTTAATGGCTACACCTTC
TRBJ2-7	.	13	TRBV27	.	CASSLYRDYEQYF	TGTGCCAGCAGTTTATACAGGGACTACGAGCAGTACTTC
TRBJ2-7	.	11	TRBV6-2/TRBV6-3	TRBD1	CASSYGQGQYF	TGTGCCAGCAGTTACGGACAGGGTCAGTACTTC
TRBJ2-7	.	12	TRBV6-2/TRBV6-3	.	CASSTQIYEQYF	TGTGCCAGCAGTACACAGATATACGAGCAGTACTTC
TRBJ2-5	.	12	TRBV11-2	.	CASSPQIETQYF	TGTGCCAGCAGCCCCCAAATAGAGACCCAGTACTTC
TRBJ2-5	.	15	TRBV19	.	CASSPRGGEGETQYF	TGTGCCAGTAGCCCCAGGGGAGGGGAGGGGGAGACCCAGTACTTC
TRBJ2-1	.	16	TRBV5-4	TRBD2	CASSLGDLAGGNEQFF	TGTGCCAGCAGCTTGGGGGATCTAGCGGGAGGGAATGAGCAGTTCTTC
TRBJ2-7	.	13	TRBV6-5	.	CASNRGSSYEQYF	TGTGCCAGCAATAGGGGTAGCTCCTACGAGCAGTACTTC
TRBJ2-1	.	17	TRBV14	TRBD2	CASSILAGSGLNNEQFF	TGTGCCAGCAGCATACTAGCGGGGTCCGGCCTAAACAATGAGCAGTTCTTC
TRBJ2-1	.	12	TRBV6-5	TRBD1	CASSYRGYEQFF	TGTGCCAGCAGCTACAGGGGGTATGAGCAGTTCTTC
TRBJ2-2	.	15	TRBV5-5	TRBD1	CASSPTTGMAGELFF	TGTGCCAGCAGCCCCACGACAGGGATGGCCGGGGAGCTGTTTTTT
TRBJ1-6	few	18	TRBV5-5	.	CASSWDPDRSSYNSPLHF	TGTGCCAGCAGCTGGGACCCCGACAGGAGCTCCTATAATTCACCCCTCCACTTT
TRBJ2-3	.	11	TRBV29-1	.	CSVEDLDTQYF	TGCAGCGTTGAAGATCTAGATACGCAGTATTTT
TRBJ1-2	.	14	TRBV7-9	TRBD1	CASSSQGARDGYTF	TGTGCCAGCAGCTCGCAGGGGGCTAGGGATGGCTACACCTTC
TRBJ2-5	.	15	TRBV6-1	.	CASRDRRSYQETQYF	TGTGCCAGCAGAGACCGAAGGAGCTACCAAGAGACCCAGTACTTC
TRBJ2-3	.	15	TRBV18	TRBD2	CASSPPGTTTGTQYF	TGTGCCAGCTCACCACCCGGGACTACGACTGGTACGCAGTATTTT
TRBJ1-1	.	12	TRBV28	.	CASSLVNTEAFF	TGTGCCAGCAGTCTTGTGAACACTGAAGCTTTCTTT
TRBJ2-2	.	15	TRBV27	.	CASRPSATNTGELFF	TGTGCCAGCAGACCTAGCGCAACGAACACCGGGGAGCTGTTTTTT
TRBJ1-1	.	14	TRBV3-1/TRBV3-2	TRBD1	CASSLTGDGTEAFF	TGTGCCAGCAGCCTAACAGGGGACGGCACTGAAGCTTTCTTT
TRBJ1-5	.	15	TRBV27	TRBD1	CASSTGGWANQPQHF	TGTGCCAGTAGCACAGGGGGCTGGGCGAATCAGCCCCAGCATTTT
TRBJ2-3	.	16	TRBV18	TRBD2	CASSPGLAGPQDTQYF	TGTGCCAGCTCACCGGGACTAGCGGGACCACAGGATACGCAGTATTTT